The clone carrying this TCR beta chain appeared a single time. Antigen specificity is unknown. Trimming stripped 1 base from V and 1 base from J, with 4 bases between. Germline CDR1 reads MNHNS; CDR2 reads SASEGT. The CDR3 length is 13 residues. This specimen belongs to a study of OX40 agonist ivuxolimab in advanced cancers. Study-wide background: Patients received ivuxolimab, an intravenous treatment, every 2 weeks at 0.01 to 10 mg/kg. Subjects had a mean age of around 60 years, with a range of about 23 to 79; roughly 83% were male.

Overall study results and limits: Undetermined was the antigen specificity of the expanded peripheral T cells.

Libraries were prepared by immunoSEQ multiplex PCR; TCRdb keeps only in-frame clonotypes and omits some of them. The table lists approximately 60,000 clones, over 70% of them singletons, with roughly 2% in the top ten. Patients with autoimmune history or systemic immunosuppression were excluded. This receptor was obtained from an adult with an advanced solid tumor such as melanoma, head and neck, liver or kidney cancer. The source was CD4+ or CD8+ T cells sorted from blood, collected in a trial of the OX40 agonist ivuxolimab. The chain uses TRBV6-1 and TRBJ1-2; unclear D gene. CDR3 loop: CASSEGVNYGYTF. CDR3 DNA: TGTGCCAGCAGTGAAGGGGTTAACTATGGCTACACCTTC.